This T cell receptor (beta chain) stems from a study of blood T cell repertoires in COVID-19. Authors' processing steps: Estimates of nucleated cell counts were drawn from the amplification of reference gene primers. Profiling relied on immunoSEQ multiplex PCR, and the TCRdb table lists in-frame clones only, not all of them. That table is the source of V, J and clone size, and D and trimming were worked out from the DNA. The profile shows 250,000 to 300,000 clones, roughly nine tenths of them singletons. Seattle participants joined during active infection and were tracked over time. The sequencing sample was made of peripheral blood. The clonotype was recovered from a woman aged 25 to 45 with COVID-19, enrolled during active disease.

CDR3 in amino acids: CASSSPGDSPYTEAFF. CDR3 coding DNA: TGTGCCAGCAGTTCCCCCGGGGACAGCCCTTACACTGAAGCTTTCTTT. The V and J genes are TRBV6-2 or TRBV6-3 and TRBJ1-1; 7 bases are a match to TRBD1. J lost 3 bases, V lost 4 bases, and 11 bases had no gene match. Per germline, CDR1 MNHEY and CDR2 SVGEGT. The CDR3 has 16 amino acids.